Listed here are 15 T cell receptor beta chains from one sample, sequenced in a study of T cell changes during pregnancy in multiple sclerosis. Method: immunoSEQ multiplex PCR; TCRdb's copy keeps in-frame clones and lacks some. The sample shows 23,000 or so clones, about nine tenths of them seen only once. The sample in question was CD8+ T cells from peripheral blood mononuclear cells, obtained in the first trimester of pregnancy. The origin of the receptors is a female donor in good health, enrolled as a control in a pregnancy study.

V gene TRBV29-1 combines with J gene TRBJ2-3; D not certain. The CDR3 spans 11 residues. The germline CDR1 and CDR2 sequences are SQVTM and ANQGSEA. V lost 6 bases, J lost 0 bases, and 4 bases lay in between. The CDR3 bases are TGCAGCGTAACTAGCACAGATACGCAGTATTTT. Translation gives CSVTSTDTQYF.

This clone was observed a handful of times. The genes are TRBV2 and TRBJ1-1; 10 bases align to TRBD1. The germline V gene has CDR1 SNHLY and CDR2 FYNNEI. V shed 4 bases, J shed 1 base, and the junction held 3 bases outside the gene matches. CDR3 length equals 15 residues. In nucleotides, the CDR3 is TGTGCCAGCAGTGCCAGGGACAGGGGGAACACTGAAGCTTTCTTT. It specifies CASSARDRGNTEAFF. The full variable domain, its missing parts supplied by reference TRBV2 and TRBJ1-1, is EPEVTQTPSHQVTQMGQEVILRCVPISNHLYFYWYRQILGQKVEFLVSFYNNEISEKSEIFDDQFSVERPDGSNFTLKIRSTKLEDSAMYFCASSARDRGNTEAFFGQGTRLTVV.

This clone showed up just a few times. The gene calls are TRBV6-5 and TRBJ1-1; the D is unclear. The V end lost 6 bases, the J end lost 3 bases, and 8 bases lay between the germline ends. This CDR3 comprises 12 residues. From germline, CDR1 is MNHEY and CDR2 SVGAGI. For the CDR3, the DNA is TGTGCCAGCAGGAACGGGGACACTGAAGCTTTCTTT. It encodes CASRNGDTEAFF.

This clone was counted only a few times. The chain is built from TRBV5-4 and TRBJ2-1, with D perhaps TRBD1 (6 bases). V was clipped by 2 bases and J by 3 bases, with 6 bases between them. The CDR3 has 13 amino acids. CDR1 and CDR2 (germline): SGHNT, YYREEE (reference sequence). The CDR3: CASSLGGYNEQFF. CDR3 nucleotide sequence: TGTGCCAGCAGCTTAGGGGGCTACAATGAGCAGTTCTTC.

In nucleotides, the CDR3 is TGTGCCAGTAGTATTGCTAGCGGGAGTTCGACAGATACGCAGTATTTT. Translation gives CASSIASGSSTDTQYF. This chain joins TRBV19 and TRBJ2-3; TRBD2 matches at 10 bases. Germline V gene data show CDR1 as LNHDA and CDR2 as SQIVND (reference sequence). The CDR3 is 16 amino acids. J gave up 3 bases and V 3 bases, and 6 bases lay outside the gene matches.

On this clone itself: Within the sample, other DNA sequences also encode this same CDR3. The chain carries TRBV19 and TRBJ1-1, with a possible D match to TRBD1 (5 bases). The germline V gene encodes CDR1 LNHDA and CDR2 SQIVND (reference sequence). This CDR3 region has 14 residues. Trimming removed 1 base from V and 1 base from J, with 7 bases in between. In DNA form, the CDR3 reads TGTGCCAGTAGTATAGGTCAGGGGAACACTGAAGCTTTCTTT. This sequence encodes CASSIGQGNTEAFF.

The sample holds one count of this clone. The genes are TRBV4-2 and TRBJ2-1; TRBD2 agrees at 7 bases. Germline-derived CDR1 and CDR2 are LGHNA and YNFKEQ. Trimming took 2 bases from V and 6 from J; bases not matched to a gene: 7. CDR3 length: 15 residues. The CDR3 is CASSQRREWPNEQFF. CDR3 in DNA: TGTGCCAGCAGCCAACGGCGGGAGTGGCCCAATGAGCAGTTCTTC.

This clone was seen just once. The V call is TRBV27, the J call TRBJ2-7; the match to TRBD2 covers 8 bases. The germline V gene encodes CDR1 MNHEY and CDR2 SMNVEV (reference sequence). V shed 5 bases, J shed 4 bases, and the junction held 7 bases outside the gene matches. CDR3 length: 14 residues. The CDR3 nucleotides are TGTGCCAGCAGTCCGGGACTAGGAGGTTACGAGCAGTACTTC. The encoded protein is CASSPGLGGYEQYF.

The V gene is TRBV11-2, the J gene TRBJ2-5; TRBD1 is a possible D gene (6 bases). Germline assignment: CDR1 SGHAT and CDR2 FQNNGV. The CDR3 loop spans 13 amino acids. The V gene lost 5 bases and the J gene lost 5 bases, with 12 bases spanning the gap. The CDR3 DNA reads TGTGCCAGCAGCCGAGGCCAGGGGGAGACCCAGTACTTC. As protein: CASSRGQGETQYF.

Here the CDR3 DNA reads TGTGCCAGCAGTGCCTTTGGGGGCTCTGAGCAGTTCTTC. This encodes CASSAFGGSEQFF. The chain carries TRBV2 and TRBJ2-1; tentative D call: TRBD1 (6 bases). The CDR3 loop spans 13 amino acids. The V end was cut by 4 bases, the J end by 9 bases, with 13 bases between. Germline assignment: CDR1 SNHLY and CDR2 FYNNEI.

This chain connects TRBV9 to TRBJ2-3, with 14 bases matching TRBD2. Unmatched junction bases numbered 6, after V lost 2 bases and J lost 4 bases. The germline CDR1 and CDR2 sequences are SGDLS and YYNGEE. The CDR3 consists of 17 residues. CDR3 region: CASSVTGLAGEADTQYF. CDR3 sequence (DNA): TGTGCCAGCAGCGTCACGGGACTAGCGGGAGAAGCAGATACGCAGTATTTT.

V and J are TRBV5-4 and TRBJ2-7; 15 bases match TRBD2. The germline gives CDR1 SGHNT, CDR2 YYREEE (reference sequence). CDR3 length equals 17 residues. V lost 3 bases, J lost 6 bases, and 10 bases stayed unmatched. The CDR3 bases are TGTGCCAGCAGCTCTGGACTAGCGGGAGGGGACTTGGGCGAGCAGTACTTC. Protein: CASSSGLAGGDLGEQYF.

The gene calls are TRBV27 and TRBJ1-1, with D maybe TRBD1 (5 bases). Looked up from germline, CDR1 is MNHEY and CDR2 is SMNVEV (reference sequence). This CDR3 has 15 amino acids. The ends were cut back, 8 bases at V and 3 bases at J, with 19 bases in the middle. The CDR3 DNA reads as TGTGCCAGCCCCGGGACTTGGCCCAAGTACACTGAAGCTTTCTTT. Translation: CASPGTWPKYTEAFF.

The chain carries TRBV28 and TRBJ2-1; TRBD2 aligns across 13 bases. The CDR3 length is 16 residues. Losses at the gene ends were 6 bases for V and 1 base for J; bases not matched to a gene: 3. The germline gives CDR1 MDHEN, CDR2 SYDVKM. The CDR3 spells CASSELAGGSYNEQFF. The CDR3 nucleotides read TGTGCCAGCAGCGAACTAGCGGGGGGGTCCTACAATGAGCAGTTCTTC.

The chain recombines TRBV7-2 with TRBJ2-3, with 9 positions matching TRBD1. The length of the CDR3 is 16 residues. Trimming at V came to 5 bases and at J to 2 bases, leaving 8 bases not matched to a gene. Germline V CDR1 and CDR2: SGHTA, FQGNSA. The CDR3 region is CASSPYRGRFTDTQYF. The CDR3 DNA sequence: TGTGCCAGCAGCCCATACAGGGGGCGCTTCACAGATACGCAGTATTTT.